The sequence of this TCR beta chain was determined in a study of blood T cell repertoires in COVID-19. Study overall: T cells, B-cell-depleted T cells, or PBMCs provided the cDNA or gDNA that served as material.

This CDR3 spans 15 amino acids. CDR1 and CDR2 (germline): MDHEN, SYDVKM. The J segment lost 3 bases and the V segment lost 6 bases, leaving 6 bases of the junction unmatched. The assay was immunoSEQ multiplex PCR, and TCRdb's table has in-frame clones only and misses some. The table shows around 70,000 clones, with 80% to 95% occurring only once. The source of this sequence is a woman aged 55-69 years with active COVID-19. This rearrangement joins TRBV28 to TRBJ1-5; 9 bases fit TRBD1. The specimen was peripheral blood. The CDR3 sequence: CASRTGGIDNQPQHF. The CDR3 DNA follows: TGTGCCAGCAGGACAGGGGGAATTGACAATCAGCCCCAGCATTTT.